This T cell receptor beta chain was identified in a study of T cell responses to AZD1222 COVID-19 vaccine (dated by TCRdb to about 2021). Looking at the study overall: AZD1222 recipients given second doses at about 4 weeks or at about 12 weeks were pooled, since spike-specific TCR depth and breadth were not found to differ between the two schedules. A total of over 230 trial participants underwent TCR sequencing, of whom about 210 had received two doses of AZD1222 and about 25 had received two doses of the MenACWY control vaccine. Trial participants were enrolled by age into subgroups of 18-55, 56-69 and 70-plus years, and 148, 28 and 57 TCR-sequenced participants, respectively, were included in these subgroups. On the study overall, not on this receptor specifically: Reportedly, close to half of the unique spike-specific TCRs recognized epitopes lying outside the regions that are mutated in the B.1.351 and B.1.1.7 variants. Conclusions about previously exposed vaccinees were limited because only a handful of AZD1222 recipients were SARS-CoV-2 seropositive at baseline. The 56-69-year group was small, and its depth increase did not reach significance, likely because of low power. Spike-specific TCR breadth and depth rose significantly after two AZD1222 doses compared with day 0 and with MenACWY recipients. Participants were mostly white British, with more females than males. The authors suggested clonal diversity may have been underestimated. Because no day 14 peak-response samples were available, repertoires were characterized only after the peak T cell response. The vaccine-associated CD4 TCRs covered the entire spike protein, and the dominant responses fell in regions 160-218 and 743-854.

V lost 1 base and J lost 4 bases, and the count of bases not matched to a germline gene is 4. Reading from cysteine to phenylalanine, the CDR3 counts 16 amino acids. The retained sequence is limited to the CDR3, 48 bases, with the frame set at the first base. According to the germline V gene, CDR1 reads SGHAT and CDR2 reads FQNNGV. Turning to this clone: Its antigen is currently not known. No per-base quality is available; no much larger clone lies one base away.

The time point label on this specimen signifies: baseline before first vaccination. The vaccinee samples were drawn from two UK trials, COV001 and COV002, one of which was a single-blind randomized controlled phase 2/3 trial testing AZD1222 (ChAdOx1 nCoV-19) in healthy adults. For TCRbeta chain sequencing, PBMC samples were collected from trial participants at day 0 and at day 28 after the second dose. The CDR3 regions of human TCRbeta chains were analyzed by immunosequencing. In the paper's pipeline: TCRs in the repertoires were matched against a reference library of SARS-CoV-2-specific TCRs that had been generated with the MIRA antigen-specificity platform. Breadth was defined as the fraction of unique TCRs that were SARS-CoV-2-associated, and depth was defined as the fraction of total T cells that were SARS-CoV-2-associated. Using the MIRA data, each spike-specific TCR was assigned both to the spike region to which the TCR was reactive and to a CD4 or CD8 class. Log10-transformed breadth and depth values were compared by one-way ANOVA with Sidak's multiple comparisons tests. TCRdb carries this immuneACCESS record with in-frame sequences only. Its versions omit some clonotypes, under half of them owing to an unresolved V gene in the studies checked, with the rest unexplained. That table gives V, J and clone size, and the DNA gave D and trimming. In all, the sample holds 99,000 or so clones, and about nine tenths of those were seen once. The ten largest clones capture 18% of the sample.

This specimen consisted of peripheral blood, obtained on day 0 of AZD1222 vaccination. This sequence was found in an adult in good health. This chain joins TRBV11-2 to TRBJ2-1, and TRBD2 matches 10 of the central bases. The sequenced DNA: TGTGCCAGCAGCTTAGGACTAGCGGGCGGTTACAATGAGCAGTTCTTC. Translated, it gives CASSLGLAGGYNEQFF.